The clone carrying this T cell receptor (beta chain) was counted a single time. Amplified regions were TCR beta CDR3 sequences from RNA transcripts. When the TCR CDR3 underwent first-round RT-PCR, the HTBI primer set was used. TCRdb reanalysed the multiplex PCR reads using MiXCR and keeps one entry per CDR3 protein. The table lists roughly 530,000 distinct CDR3 sequences, under 20% of them singletons. Thyroid ultrasound, orbital computed tomography, clinical symptoms, and serum thyroxine and TRAb underpinned diagnoses. The sample is drawn from a study of T cells in Graves' hyperthyroidism and ophthalmopathy. This CDR3 has 15 residues. V lost 5 bases and J 5 bases, leaving 15 bases between the germline ends.

The receptor comes from a woman aged 18-30 years with Graves' ophthalmopathy. The chain joins TRBV12-3 or TRBV12-4 to TRBJ2-2, with D perhaps matching TRBD1 (6 bases). The sequencing input was blood. The CDR3 DNA sequence: TGTGCCAGCAGTCTATGGCAGGGGACGACCGGGGAGCTGTTTTTT. This gives the protein CASSLWQGTTGELFF.